There are many counts of the clone carrying this T cell receptor (beta chain). Its specificity is unknown. This sample stems from a study of blood T cells in healthy people across ages. About the research overall: Per two T cells, template switching captured roughly one barcoded beta molecule.

General study findings and limits: Donor CMV status was unknown, possibly confounding expanded clonotype changes. Naive CD4+ cells and diversity were both higher in long-lived donors than in aged donors.

Combining a sample-barcoded 5' primer with a J-beta primer mix, a second PCR ran for roughly 7 to 12 cycles. Tags on each cDNA molecule came from a template-switch adaptor with 12 random nucleotides. MiXCR was run by TCRdb on the 5' RACE reads, yielding one entry per CDR3 protein. The sample shows a few hundred thousand distinct CDR3 sequences, about 55% of them seen only once. The source is a man aged 55-75 years in good health. Sequencing was done on a sample of blood.

The CDR3 sequence: CASSPLVSLPLEQYF. The CDR3 coding sequence is TGTGCCAGCAGCCCCCTTGTGAGTCTTCCCCTGGAGCAGTACTTC. The chain uses TRBV7-2 and TRBJ2-7; D is unresolved. CDR3 size: 15 residues. Germline CDR1 SGHTA, CDR2 FQGNSA. The V end was cut by 5 bases, the J end by 7 bases, with 21 bases between. Based on the CDR3 plus reference TRBV7-2 and TRBJ2-7, the full variable domain is GAGVSQSPSNKVTEKGKDVELRCDPISGHTALYWYRQSLGQGLEFLIYFQGNSAPDKSGLPSDRFSAERTGGSVSTLTIQRTQQEDSAVYLCASSPLVSLPLEQYFGPGTRLTVT.